This T cell receptor beta chain originates from a study of vaccination effects on CD4 cells after COVID-19 (dated by TCRdb to 2021 to 2024). Study-wide context: In the ViraFEST assay, PBMC were stimulated with viral peptide pools, and antigen-specific CD4+ T cell clonotypes were then identified by expansion using TCR sequencing. Two doses of either the BNT162b2 or the mRNA-1273 mRNA SARS-CoV-2 vaccine were administered to participants. Pre-vaccine samples were collected from two convalescent patients 16 days and one week before the first dose, corresponding to 142 and 148 days after COVID-19 diagnosis. Each well held over 1.5 million PBMC cultured in IMDM containing roughly 5% human AB serum, 8 to 10 IU/ml IL-2 and gentamicin, along with 10 ug/ml peptides. SARS-CoV-2 spike-specific CD4+ TCR repertoires were compared before and after mRNA vaccination in COVID-19 convalescent patients and in infection-naive vaccine recipients. The full study included 9 to 10 COVID-19 convalescent patients and a few SARS-CoV-2-naive healthy vaccine recipients. The Oncomine TCR Beta short-read assay on an Illumina iSeq 100 was used to sequence cultures from other donors in the study.

Its CDR3 holds 14 amino acids, cysteine through phenylalanine. Solely the CDR3 DNA is kept, with 42 bases framed from the first base. V is cut by 0 bases and J by 3 bases, and the space between the germline ends is 9 bases. The germline V gene provides CDR1 ENHRY and CDR2 SYGVKD. Notes on this clone: No cognate antigen has been identified for it. Per-base quality was not reported, and no clone a single base away is much larger than it.

Libraries were prepared through the immunoSEQ multiplex PCR assay. DNA from the cultured, isolated CD4+ T cells was subjected to TCR beta CDR3 sequencing. Turning to the authors' computational methods: Non-productive TCR sequences were removed, reads were trimmed to the CDR3 region, and CDR3s of at least 7 amino acids were retained. The MANAFEST web app was used to identify antigen-specific clonotypes by comparing expansion in peptide wells with expansion in reference cultures. For clones to be considered positive, expansion at FDR<0.05 versus reference and all other wells, an odds ratio above 5, and a frequency above 0.1% in two replicate wells were required. A clonotype was defined as cross-reactive if the clonotype was significantly expanded both in SARS-CoV-2 spike wells and in at least one common cold coronavirus spike condition. CDR3 similarity was assessed by Levenshtein distance with the stringdist R package, and unrooted trees were built with ape in R 3.6.1. TCRdb stores this immuneACCESS table with in-frame sequences only. Part of the clones is absent; in the studies checked, under half of the shortfall reflects unresolved V genes, and no reason is known for the rest. V and J calls and clone size follow that table, whereas D and trimming were derived from the DNA. The sample has under 50,000 clones on record, about three quarters of them singletons. Of the sample, about 11% is held by the ten largest clones.

Overall results and qualifications from the work: Only a small number of convalescent patients were included, and no early post-infection timepoints were available, which limited the study. Among convalescent patients, the spike-reactive repertoire after vaccination was made up mainly of new vaccine-induced clones that were largely distinct from the clones induced by infection. Marked clonal contraction was observed in both infection-induced and vaccine-induced clones at late post-vaccination timepoints, consistent with waning T cell responses.

After less than eleven days of culture, CD4+ T cells were isolated with the EasySep CD4+ T cell isolation kit. PCR-confirmed SARS-CoV-2 infection had occurred in convalescent patients between March and December 2020, before the Alpha, Beta and Delta variants emerged in the United States. Half of the culture medium was replaced with fresh IL-2-containing medium on days 3 and 7. Each peptide stimulation condition was cultured in triplicate wells unless otherwise noted. PBMC were separated from whole blood using Ficoll-Paque Plus gradient centrifugation and were then either cryopreserved at -140C or used fresh. The QIAamp micro DNA kit was used to extract genomic DNA from the cultured CD4+ T cells.

The TCR was taken from a human donor who had a prior SARS-CoV-2 infection. Sample: CD4+ T cells from PBMCs cultured without peptide, taken before COVID-19 vaccination. The rearranged segments are TRBV10-3 and TRBJ2-7, with the D gene not confidently named. The DNA sequence is as follows: TGTGCCATCAGTGAGTCTTATGGGCTCTACGAGCAGTACTTC. Its translation reads: CAISESYGLYEQYF.